One and the same sample provided the 4 T cell receptor beta chains below, sequenced in a study of T cells in Graves' hyperthyroidism and ophthalmopathy. It was RNA transcripts that yielded the amplified TCR beta CDR3 regions. The HTBI set primed first-round TCR CDR3 RT-PCR. Each CDR3 protein gets one entry after TCRdb re-called the multiplex PCR reads with MiXCR. The sample has roughly 380,000 distinct CDR3 sequences; approximately 19% are singletons. The sample consisted of blood. These receptors came from a woman aged 18-35 years with Graves' hyperthyroidism.

The CDR3 spells CASSLVPRPQETQYF. DNA of the CDR3: TGTGCCAGCAGTTTAGTCCCACGTCCACAAGAGACCCAGTACTTC. The rearrangement links TRBV12-3 or TRBV12-4 to TRBJ2-5; D is unresolved. The CDR3 totals 15 residues. Trimming removed 1 base from V and 2 bases from J, with 11 bases in between.

This clonotype was picked up many times. The chain joins TRBV9 to TRBJ1-1; a weak D match, TRBD1 (5 bases). The germline V gene encodes CDR1 SGDLS and CDR2 YYNGEE. Trimming removed 4 bases from V and 11 bases from J, with 21 bases in between. There are 14 residues in the CDR3. DNA of the CDR3: TGTGCCAGCAGCAACATCGCCAGGGAACGAAGGGCTTTCTTT. This translates into CASSNIARERRAFF. The full variable domain, in which reference TRBV9 and TRBJ1-1 provide the parts outside the CDR3, is DSGVTQTPKHLITATGQRVTLRCSPRSGDLSVYWYQQSLDQGLQFLIQYYNGEERAKGNILERFSAQQFPDLHSELNLSSLELGDSALYFCASSNIARERRAFFGQGTRLTVV.

This chain connects TRBV4-1 to TRBJ2-5, with TRBD2 identical over 11 bases. Trimming cost V 4 bases and J 13 bases; bases outside gene matches: 14. The CDR3 spans 15 residues. Germline CDR1 and CDR2: MGHRA and YSYEKL. CDR3 in amino acids: CASSRPLAGARERYF. The CDR3 bases are TGCGCCAGCAGCCGCCCACTAGCGGGGGCCCGGGAGAGGTACTTC.

This clonotype was observed many times. The rearrangement links TRBV6-1 to TRBJ1-5, with D hard to call. The V and J ends lost 6 bases and 9 bases respectively, with 9 bases between them. The CDR3 extends over 11 amino acids. Germline loops: CDR1 MNHNS, CDR2 SASEGT. CDR3 coding DNA: TGTGCCAGCAGATCCCAGAGGCCCCAGCATTTT. This translates into CASRSQRPQHF.